The text below deals with one T cell receptor (beta chain). V was shortened by 0 bases and J by 8 bases, with 8 bases between the two germline ends. Germline-derived CDR1 and CDR2 are MGHRA and YSYEKL. The CDR3 is 13 amino acids. These data are taken from a study of OX40 agonist ivuxolimab in advanced cancers. Clones were sequenced by immunoSEQ multiplex PCR, and TCRdb holds only the in-frame ones, with some missing. Of about 15,000 clones listed, about 80% were seen once; the top ten hold roughly 26%. The sequencing used CD4+ or CD8+ T cells sorted from blood, collected in a trial of the OX40 agonist ivuxolimab. The receptor was derived from an adult with an advanced solid tumor such as melanoma, head and neck, liver or kidney cancer. The rearrangement uses TRBV4-1 and TRBJ2-1; D tentatively fits TRBD1 or TRBD2 (5 bases each). CDR3 sequence reads: CASSQERGDEQFF. The CDR3 bases are TGCGCCAGCAGCCAAGAAAGAGGGGATGAGCAGTTCTTC.